Following are 28 T cell receptor beta chains from one sample sequenced in a study of blood T cell repertoires in COVID-19. The table came from immunoSEQ multiplex PCR; TCRdb's copy has only in-frame clones and leaves some out. The sample includes under 350,000 clones, 80% to 90% of them seen just once. Sequencing input: PBMCs or T cells enriched from blood (not recorded which). These receptors were obtained from a woman between 35 and 50 years old with acute COVID-19.

The chain links TRBV3-1 (or the pseudogene TRBV3-2) to TRBJ2-7; 8 nucleotides align to TRBD2. The CDR3 is made up of 16 amino acids. The germline V gene has CDR1 LGHDT and CDR2 YNNKEL (reference sequence). Losses at the gene ends were 3 bases for V and 6 bases for J; bases not matched to a gene: 13. The CDR3 here is CASSQSPGLGGGEQYF. CDR3 bases: TGTGCCAGCAGCCAGTCTCCGGGACTAGGCGGTGGCGAGCAGTACTTC.

The gene calls are TRBV6-5 and TRBJ1-1; TRBD1 matches at 10 bases. This CDR3 has 15 amino acids. The ends lost 4 bases at V and 8 bases at J; junction bases unmatched: 10. CDR1 is MNHEY, CDR2 SVGAGI, per germline. CDR3 sequence (DNA): TGTGCCAGCAGTTCCGGGACAGGGGTAGTCTACGAAGCTTTCTTT. Translating it yields CASSSGTGVVYEAFF.

This clone was recorded once. The chain recombines TRBV12-5 with TRBJ1-1; D may be TRBD1 (5 bases). The CDR3 sequence is 12 residues long. CDR1 and CDR2 from the germline V gene are LGHNT and FRNRAP. The V gene lost 6 bases and the J gene lost 3 bases, with 8 bases spanning the gap. In DNA, the CDR3 is TGTGCTAGTGGGACAGATTACACTGAAGCTTTCTTT. It codes for CASGTDYTEAFF.

This clone was seen only a few times. The J gene is TRBJ1-1, the V gene TRBV7-3; D unclear. Germline CDR1 SGHTA, CDR2 FQGTGA. Trimming stripped 5 bases from V and 5 bases from J, with 12 bases between. The CDR3 is made up of 13 amino acids. The CDR3: CASSGTIRTEAFF. The CDR3 bases are TGTGCCAGCAGCGGCACTATTCGTACTGAAGCTTTCTTT.

The chain's CDR3 is CASSQGQGGYQPQHF. CDR3 nucleotides: TGTGCCAGCAGCCAGGGGCAGGGGGGCTATCAGCCCCAGCATTTT. The rearrangement uses TRBV3-1 (or the pseudogene TRBV3-2) and TRBJ1-5; 7 bases agree with TRBD1. Germline lookup yields CDR1 LGHDT and CDR2 YNNKEL (reference sequence). The CDR3 extends over 15 amino acids. J lost 5 bases, V lost 3 bases, and 7 bases had no gene match.

This chain connects TRBV25-1 to TRBJ2-3; 8 nucleotides match TRBD1. Per germline, CDR1 MGHDK and CDR2 SYGVNS. V was clipped by 5 bases and J by 2 bases; unmatched bases: 6. The CDR3 runs to 15 residues. CDR3: CASSNRDRLTDTQYF. In nucleotides, the CDR3 is TGTGCCAGCAGTAACCGGGACAGGCTCACAGATACGCAGTATTTT.

The chain links TRBV7-2 to TRBJ2-2; the D is unclear. CDR1 and CDR2 (germline): SGHTA, FQGNSA. V dropped 0 bases and J dropped 4 bases, with 9 bases sitting between them. The CDR3 length is 15 residues. The CDR3 loop is CASSLALPGTGELFF. CDR3 sequence (DNA): TGTGCCAGCAGCTTAGCCCTACCCGGCACCGGGGAGCTGTTTTTT.

This clone was counted between two and nine times. J is TRBJ1-1 and V is TRBV5-5; no definite D call. The CDR3 covers 13 residues. V was pared by 2 bases and J by 7 bases, with 12 bases between. Germline V gene sequence: CDR1 SGHKS, CDR2 YYEKEE (reference sequence). CDR3 sequence reads: CASSFWVTGEAFF. The CDR3 DNA reads as TGTGCCAGCAGCTTTTGGGTAACGGGTGAAGCTTTCTTT. The whole variable domain, remainder taken from reference TRBV5-5 and TRBJ1-1, is DAGVTQSPTHLIKTRGQQVTLRCSPISGHKSVSWYQQVLGQGPQFIFQYYEKEERGRGNFPDRFSARQFPNYSSELNVNALLLGDSALYLCASSFWVTGEAFFGQGTRLTVV.

The rearrangement joins TRBV5-8 to TRBJ1-5; 11 nucleotides line up with TRBD1. Germline CDR1 is SGHTS and CDR2 is YDEGEE. CDR3 size: 16 residues. V was clipped by 4 bases and J by 0 bases; unmatched bases: 3. The DNA of the CDR3 is TGTGCCAGCAGCCGGGACAGGGGGGTTAGCAATCAGCCCCAGCATTTT. It codes for CASSRDRGVSNQPQHF.

This sequence joins TRBV9 and TRBJ1-6; 9 nucleotides align to TRBD1. Germline V gene data show CDR1 as SGDLS and CDR2 as YYNGEE. The CDR3 spans 15 residues. With V trimmed by 0 bases and J by 8 bases, 3 bases remained unmatched. In DNA form, the CDR3 reads TGTGCCAGCAGCGTAGGGACAGGGGCTTATTCACCCCTCCACTTT. This sequence encodes CASSVGTGAYSPLHF.

The V gene is TRBV4-3, the J gene TRBJ1-2; D is ambiguous. CDR3 length equals 16 residues. The V end was cut by 0 bases, the J end by 4 bases, with 15 bases between. Germline loops: CDR1 LGHNA, CDR2 YSLEER. This CDR3 is CASSQERGFVGYGYTF. The CDR3 nucleotides are TGCGCCAGCAGCCAAGAACGAGGGTTTGTTGGCTATGGCTACACCTTC.

The V gene is TRBV19, the J gene TRBJ1-2; 8 bases map to TRBD1. Per the germline V gene, CDR1 is LNHDA and CDR2 is SQIVND (reference sequence). The CDR3 sequence is 15 residues long. J was trimmed by 8 bases and V by 3 bases; bases with no gene match: 11. The CDR3 protein is CASSIPGQGAFGYTF. The CDR3 region has the DNA TGTGCCAGTAGTATCCCCGGCCAGGGGGCTTTCGGCTACACCTTC. Supplemented by reference TRBV19 and TRBJ1-2, the full variable domain reads DGGITQSPKYLFRKEGQNVTLSCEQNLNHDAMYWYRQDPGQGLRLIYYSQIVNDFQKGDIAEGYSVSREKKESFPLTVTSAQKNPTAFYLCASSIPGQGAFGYTFGSGTRLTVV.

This CDR3 reads CASSGPGQGANQPQHF. CDR3 sequence (DNA): TGTGCCAGCAGTGGACCGGGACAGGGGGCGAATCAGCCCCAGCATTTT. V is TRBV6-1 and J is TRBJ1-5, with 12 bases identical to TRBD1. The CDR3 runs to 16 residues. CDR1 and CDR2 from the germline V gene are MNHNS and SASEGT. J lost 4 bases, V lost 4 bases, and 5 bases had no gene match.

With respect to this clone: The junction departs from germline at one end; a sequencing error may be responsible. Other DNA sequences within the sample encode an identical CDR3. The V call is TRBV25-1, the J call TRBJ2-7; 12 bases fit TRBD2. Germline V gene sequence: CDR1 MGHDK, CDR2 SYGVNS. The CDR3 totals 14 residues. DNA of the CDR3: TGTGCCAGCAGTGAAGGACTAGCGGGAAACGAGGAGTACTTC. As protein: CASSEGLAGNEEYF.

The chain joins TRBV18 to TRBJ2-1; 12 bases match TRBD2. The V gene end was trimmed by 2 bases and the J gene end by 12 bases; junction bases not matched to a gene: 11. The CDR3 sequence is 16 residues long. From germline, CDR1 is KGHSH and CDR2 LQKENI. The CDR3 protein is CASSPRLAGDRVGQFF. In nucleotides, the CDR3 is TGTGCCAGCTCACCAAGACTAGCGGGAGATAGGGTGGGGCAGTTCTTC.

The rearrangement joins TRBV18 to TRBJ2-3, with TRBD2 identical over 8 bases. The CDR3 covers 15 residues. Per germline, CDR1 KGHSH and CDR2 LQKENI. Trimming took 3 bases from V and 3 from J; bases not matched to a gene: 5. The CDR3 DNA reads as TGTGCCAGCTCACCGTCCGGGAGGGAAACAGATACGCAGTATTTT. It specifies CASSPSGRETDTQYF.

To note about this clone: This same CDR3 is encoded by further DNA sequences in the sample. The chain joins TRBV2 to TRBJ1-1; the D gene is possibly TRBD1 (6 bases). The CDR3 covers 13 residues. Trimming took 5 bases from V and 7 from J, leaving 14 bases between them. Germline-derived CDR1 and CDR2 are SNHLY and FYNNEI. CDR3 amino acids: CASSNLGGGEAFF. The CDR3 DNA reads as TGTGCCAGCAGTAACCTAGGGGGTGGTGAAGCTTTCTTT.

V gene TRBV27 combines with J gene TRBJ1-6; D gene unclear. This CDR3 is 18 amino acids long. V lost 3 bases to trimming and J lost 9 bases, with 24 bases between them. Germline CDR1 reads MNHEY; CDR2 reads SMNVEV (reference sequence). The CDR3 DNA reads as TGTGCCAGCAGTTTGGTTGGAAAATATGTACAGCGGGTTTCACCCCTCCACTTT. Translating gives CASSLVGKYVQRVSPLHF.

The chain combines TRBV3-1 (or the pseudogene TRBV3-2) with TRBJ1-6; no reliable D call. The germline gives CDR1 LGHDT, CDR2 YNNKEL (reference sequence). V gave up 0 bases and J gave up 7 bases, with 19 bases separating them. This CDR3 is 18 amino acids long. This chain's CDR3 is CASSQDMGGFKVNSPLHF. The CDR3 DNA is TGTGCCAGCAGCCAAGATATGGGAGGTTTCAAGGTGAATTCACCCCTCCACTTT.

The gene calls are TRBV9 and TRBJ1-1; no clear D. Trimming pared 0 bases from V and 7 bases from J, leaving 13 bases between. This CDR3 has 14 residues. CDR1 and CDR2 (germline): SGDLS, YYNGEE. CDR3 in DNA: TGTGCCAGCAGCGTAGGGGGAGATTGGGATGAAGCTTTCTTT. Encoded protein: CASSVGGDWDEAFF.

V gene TRBV29-1 combines with J gene TRBJ2-7; 7 nucleotides line up with TRBD1. Germline trimming cut 4 bases from V and 6 bases from J; bases unmatched to any gene: 21. Per the germline V gene, CDR1 is SQVTM and CDR2 is ANQGSEA. The CDR3 is made up of 17 amino acids. The CDR3: CSVVSRPWDSGFFEQYF. The CDR3 DNA reads as TGCAGCGTTGTTTCCCGACCGTGGGACAGCGGATTTTTCGAGCAGTACTTC.

In its sample, this clone was seen once. The gene calls are TRBV7-2 and TRBJ2-5; TRBD1 matches at 7 bases. CDR1 and CDR2 (germline): SGHTA, FQGNSA. The CDR3 is made up of 14 amino acids. The V gene end was trimmed by 7 bases and the J gene end by 6 bases; junction bases not matched to a gene: 11. The CDR3 region has the DNA TGTGCCAGCAAACCTCAGACAGGGATGAAGACCCAGTACTTC. As protein: CASKPQTGMKTQYF.

The V and J genes are TRBV5-1 and TRBJ2-2, with D perhaps matching TRBD2 (6 bases). Deletions cut 5 bases from V and 2 bases from J, with 10 bases between. The CDR3 is 14 residues long. Germline V CDR1 and CDR2: SGHRS, YFSETQ. The CDR3 bases are TGCGCCAGCAGATTGCGGGATAACACCGGGGAGCTGTTTTTT. It codes for CASRLRDNTGELFF.

The rearrangement joins TRBV10-3 to TRBJ1-2, with a tentative D call TRBD1 (6 bases). This CDR3 has 17 amino acids. CDR1 is ENHRY, CDR2 SYGVKD, per germline. Trimming pared 0 bases from V and 0 bases from J, leaving 14 bases between. For the CDR3, the DNA is TGTGCCATCAGTGAGTCATTACGGGGGGCCTCTAACTATGGCTACACCTTC. As protein: CAISESLRGASNYGYTF.

A few counts support this clone. The CDR3 DNA is TGTGCCAGCAGCCCCGGGACACTCAAGAACACTGAAGCTTTCTTT. Translating gives CASSPGTLKNTEAFF. The chain employs TRBV7-2 and TRBJ1-1; D might be TRBD1 (6 bases). CDR1 is SGHTA and CDR2 is FQGNSA in the germline V gene. The V gene lost 5 bases and the J gene lost 1 base, with 14 bases spanning the gap. CDR3 length: 15 residues. Using reference TRBV7-2 and TRBJ1-1 for the parts outside the CDR3, the full variable domain is GAGVSQSPSNKVTEKGKDVELRCDPISGHTALYWYRQSLGQGLEFLIYFQGNSAPDKSGLPSDRFSAERTGGSVSTLTIQRTQQEDSAVYLCASSPGTLKNTEAFFGQGTRLTVV.

The chain recombines TRBV21-1 with TRBJ2-7; TRBD1 is the table's D call and was not checked against the DNA. TRBV21-1 is a pseudogene. The CDR3 totals 14 residues. The CDR3 spells CASSNLTPLEEQYF. The DNA for the CDR3 is TGTGCCAGCAGCAACTTGACACCCTTGGAAGAGCAGTACTTC.

This chain connects TRBV5-4 to TRBJ2-1; TRBD2 matches 10 bases. The V gene end was trimmed by 4 bases and the J gene end by 5 bases; junction bases not matched to a gene: 9. The CDR3 sequence is 16 residues long. Germline-derived CDR1 and CDR2 are SGHNT and YYREEE (reference sequence). Here the CDR3 reads CASSPPSGGADNEQFF. In nucleotides, the CDR3 is TGTGCCAGCAGCCCACCCAGCGGGGGGGCCGACAATGAGCAGTTCTTC.

In this sample, this clone turned up a few times. The chain carries TRBV5-1 and TRBJ2-2; 8 nucleotides align to TRBD1. Looked up from germline, CDR1 is SGHRS and CDR2 is YFSETQ. V shed 4 bases, J shed 4 bases, and the junction held 6 bases outside the gene matches. The CDR3 runs to 15 residues. CDR3 sequence: CASSLDRASTGELFF. CDR3 sequence (DNA): TGCGCCAGCAGCCTGGACAGGGCGAGCACCGGGGAGCTGTTTTTT.